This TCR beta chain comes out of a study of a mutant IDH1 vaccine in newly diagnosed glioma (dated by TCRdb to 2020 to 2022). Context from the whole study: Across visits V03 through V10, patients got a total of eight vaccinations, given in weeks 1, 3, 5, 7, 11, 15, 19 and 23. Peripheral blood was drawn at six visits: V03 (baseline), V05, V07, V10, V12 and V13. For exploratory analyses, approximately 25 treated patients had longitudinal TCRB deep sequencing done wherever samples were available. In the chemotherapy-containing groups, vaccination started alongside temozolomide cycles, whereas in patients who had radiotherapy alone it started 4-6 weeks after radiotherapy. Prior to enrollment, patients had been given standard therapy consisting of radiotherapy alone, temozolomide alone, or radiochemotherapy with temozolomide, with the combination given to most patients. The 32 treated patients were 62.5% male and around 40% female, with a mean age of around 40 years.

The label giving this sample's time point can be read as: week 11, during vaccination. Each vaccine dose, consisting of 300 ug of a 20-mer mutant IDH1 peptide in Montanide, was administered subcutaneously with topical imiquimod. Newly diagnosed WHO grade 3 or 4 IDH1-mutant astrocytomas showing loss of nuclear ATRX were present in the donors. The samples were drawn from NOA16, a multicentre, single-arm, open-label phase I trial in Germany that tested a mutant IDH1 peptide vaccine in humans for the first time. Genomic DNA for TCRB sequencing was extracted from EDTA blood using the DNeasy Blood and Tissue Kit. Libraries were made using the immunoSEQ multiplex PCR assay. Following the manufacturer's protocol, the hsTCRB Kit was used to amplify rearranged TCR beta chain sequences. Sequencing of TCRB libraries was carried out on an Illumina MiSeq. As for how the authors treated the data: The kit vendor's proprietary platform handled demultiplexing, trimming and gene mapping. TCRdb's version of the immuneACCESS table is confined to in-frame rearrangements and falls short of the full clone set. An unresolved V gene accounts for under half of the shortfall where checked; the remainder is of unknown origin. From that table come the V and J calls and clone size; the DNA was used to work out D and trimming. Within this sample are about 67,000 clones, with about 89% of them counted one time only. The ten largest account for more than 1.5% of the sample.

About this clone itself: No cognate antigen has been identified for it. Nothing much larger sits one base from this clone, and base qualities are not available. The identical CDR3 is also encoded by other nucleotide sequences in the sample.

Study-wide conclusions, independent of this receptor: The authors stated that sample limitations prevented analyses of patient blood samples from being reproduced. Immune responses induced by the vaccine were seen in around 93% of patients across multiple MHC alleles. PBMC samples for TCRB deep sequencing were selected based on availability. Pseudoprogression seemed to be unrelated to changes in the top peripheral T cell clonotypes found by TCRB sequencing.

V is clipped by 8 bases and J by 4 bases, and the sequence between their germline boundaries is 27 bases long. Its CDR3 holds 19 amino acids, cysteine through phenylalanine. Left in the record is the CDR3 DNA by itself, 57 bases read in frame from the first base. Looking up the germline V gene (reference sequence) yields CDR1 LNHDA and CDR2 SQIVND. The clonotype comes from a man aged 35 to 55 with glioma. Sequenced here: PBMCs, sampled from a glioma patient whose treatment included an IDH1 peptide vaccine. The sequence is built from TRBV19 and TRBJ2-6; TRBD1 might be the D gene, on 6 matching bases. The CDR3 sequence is CASRALDSRVFKGANVLTF. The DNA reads TGTGCCAGTCGAGCTTTGGACAGCCGAGTCTTTAAGGGGGCCAACGTCCTGACTTTC.